The clone carrying this TCR beta chain was seen a single time. In germline, CDR1 is MNHEY, CDR2 SMNVEV (reference sequence). V dropped 4 bases and J dropped 3; count of bases not matched to a gene: 6. The CDR3 is 16 residues long. The repertoire was sequenced with immunoSEQ multiplex PCR; TCRdb's copy has only in-frame clones and lacks some. The sample lists 80,000 to 100,000 clones; about 90% were seen once. This sample is drawn from a study of T cells after somatic rescue of genetic block. The sample was peripheral blood mononuclear cells (PBMCs). V usage is TRBV27 and J usage is TRBJ2-7, with 13 bases lining up with TRBD2. The clonotype was recovered from a woman aged 18-35 years. The CDR3 DNA follows: TGTGCCAGCAGTTCCCCTGGACTAGCGGGGGACTACGAGCAGTACTTC. It specifies CASSSPGLAGDYEQYF.